The T cell receptor (beta chain) under discussion was sequenced for a study of shared clonotypes between healthy human individuals. Study-wide background: A couple of female and a few male donors aged 18 to 49 were enrolled.

Each subset's genomic DNA was shared equally among a number of immunoSEQ plates. The repertoire was sequenced with immunoSEQ multiplex PCR; TCRdb's copy has only in-frame clones and lacks some. Found here are hundreds of thousands of clones, about four fifths of them singletons; the top ten hold 13%. The sequence was collected from a middle-aged woman in good health. Some clones in this sample may be carry-over from other donors' samples. The sequencing input was PBMCs.

CDR3 residues: CASSAELYQPQHF. The CDR3 DNA sequence: TGTGCCAGCAGTGCCGAGCTATATCAGCCCCAGCATTTT. The gene calls are TRBV6-1 and TRBJ1-5, with D uncertain. V was pared by 4 bases and J by 5 bases, with 9 bases between. Germline CDR1 and CDR2: MNHNS and SASEGT. The CDR3 has 13 amino acids.